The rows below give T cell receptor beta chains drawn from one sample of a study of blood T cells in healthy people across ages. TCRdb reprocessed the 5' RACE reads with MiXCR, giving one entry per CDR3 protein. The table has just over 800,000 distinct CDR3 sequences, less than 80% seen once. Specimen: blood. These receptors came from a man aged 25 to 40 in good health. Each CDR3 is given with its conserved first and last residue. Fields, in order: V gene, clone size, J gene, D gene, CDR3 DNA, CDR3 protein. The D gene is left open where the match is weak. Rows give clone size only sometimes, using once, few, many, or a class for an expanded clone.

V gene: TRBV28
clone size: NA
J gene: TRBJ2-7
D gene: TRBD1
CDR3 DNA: TGTGCCAGCAGTTCGGGACAGGGGCTTTATAGGCAGTACTTC
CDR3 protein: CASSSGQGLYRQYF

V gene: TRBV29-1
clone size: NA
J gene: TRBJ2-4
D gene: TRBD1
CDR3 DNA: TGCAGCGTTGAAGGGACAGGGTTAAGGGAGCAGTACTTC
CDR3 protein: CSVEGTGLREQYF

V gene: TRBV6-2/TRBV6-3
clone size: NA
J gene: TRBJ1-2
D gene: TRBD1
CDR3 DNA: TGTGCCAGCAGGCGCCGGGACAGGGGCTGTGGCTACACCTTC
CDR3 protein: CASRRRDRGCGYTF

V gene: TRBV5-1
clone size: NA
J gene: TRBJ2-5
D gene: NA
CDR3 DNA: TGCGCCAGCAGCTTGGAGCAGGGGTGGCCAGAGACCCAGTACTTC
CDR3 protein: CASSLEQGWPETQYF

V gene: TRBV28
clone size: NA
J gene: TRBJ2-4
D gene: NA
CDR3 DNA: TGTGCCAGCAGTTTTAGGATGCAGGGAATAAAAAACATTCAGTACTTC
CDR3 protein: CASSFRMQGIKNIQYF

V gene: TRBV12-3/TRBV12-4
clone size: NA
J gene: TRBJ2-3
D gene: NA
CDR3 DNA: TGTGCCAGCAGTCCTGCCCGGGGTGCTAGCACAGATACGCAGTATTTT
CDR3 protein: CASSPARGASTDTQYF

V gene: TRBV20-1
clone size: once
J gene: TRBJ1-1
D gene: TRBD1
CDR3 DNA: TGCAGTGCTGACAGGGGGCCGAACACTGAAGCTTTCTTT
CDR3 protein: CSADRGPNTEAFF

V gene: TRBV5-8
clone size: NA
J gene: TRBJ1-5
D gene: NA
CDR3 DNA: TGTGCCACTAACAGCCGGAGTCAGCCCCAGCATTTT
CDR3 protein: CATNSRSQPQHF

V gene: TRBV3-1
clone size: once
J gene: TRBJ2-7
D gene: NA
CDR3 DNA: TGTGCCAGCAGCCAAGGGAGGGCGGCCTACGAGCAGTACTTC
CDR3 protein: CASSQGRAAYEQYF

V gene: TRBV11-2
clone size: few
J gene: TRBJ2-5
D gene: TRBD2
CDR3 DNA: TGTGCCAGCAGCCTCGGGACTAGGCTGGAGACCCAGTACTTC
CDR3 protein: CASSLGTRLETQYF

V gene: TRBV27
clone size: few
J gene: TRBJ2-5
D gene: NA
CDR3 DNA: TGTGCCAGCTCCCCGGGGGACCGCCAAGAGACCCAGTACTTC
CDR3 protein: CASSPGDRQETQYF

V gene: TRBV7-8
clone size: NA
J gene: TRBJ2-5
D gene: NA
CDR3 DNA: TGTGCCAGCAGCCCGCTCAAGGCAGCAGCCCAGTACTTC
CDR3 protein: CASSPLKAAAQYF

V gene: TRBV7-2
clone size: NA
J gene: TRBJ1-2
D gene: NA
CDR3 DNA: TGTGCCAGCAGCGCTCTCGGGGGCAGGGGATATGGCTACACCTTC
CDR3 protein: CASSALGGRGYGYTF

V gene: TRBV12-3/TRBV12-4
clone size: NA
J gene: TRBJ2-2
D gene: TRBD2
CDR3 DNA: TGTGCCACTCTAGCGGAGAGCCTCGCCGGGGAGCTGTTTTTT
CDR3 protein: CATLAESLAGELFF

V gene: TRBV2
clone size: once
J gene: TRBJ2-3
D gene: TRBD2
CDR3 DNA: TGTGCCGAACTAGCGGGGGGTGCAGATACGCAGTATTTT
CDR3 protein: CAELAGGADTQYF

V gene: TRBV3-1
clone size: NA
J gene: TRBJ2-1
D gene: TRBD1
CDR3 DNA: TGTGCCAGCAGCCCAGACAGGGGCTCCTACAATGAGCAGTTCTTC
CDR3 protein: CASSPDRGSYNEQFF

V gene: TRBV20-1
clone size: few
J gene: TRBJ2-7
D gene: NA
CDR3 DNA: TGCAGTGTACGGATAAGCTCCTACGAGCAGTACTTC
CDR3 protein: CSVRISSYEQYF

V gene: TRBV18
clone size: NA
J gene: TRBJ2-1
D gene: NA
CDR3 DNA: TGTGCCAGCACCAGATTCGATGAGCAGTTCTTC
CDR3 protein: CASTRFDEQFF

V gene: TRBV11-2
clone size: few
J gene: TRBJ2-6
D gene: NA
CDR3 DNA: TGTGCCAGCAGCTTCGTTCTCCCGGGGGCCAACGTCCTGACTTTC
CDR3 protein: CASSFVLPGANVLTF

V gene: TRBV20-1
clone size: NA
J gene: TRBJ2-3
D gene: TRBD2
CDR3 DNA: TGCAGTGCTCCTCCACTAGCGGGATCCCATACGCAGTATTTT
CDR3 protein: CSAPPLAGSHTQYF

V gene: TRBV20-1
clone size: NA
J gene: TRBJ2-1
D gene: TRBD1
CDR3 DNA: TGCAGTGCTGATGGGAAGGAAGGGGGCGATGAGCAGTTCTTC
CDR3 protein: CSADGKEGGDEQFF

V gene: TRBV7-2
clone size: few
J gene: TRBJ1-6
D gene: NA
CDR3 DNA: TGTGCCAGCAGCTTAGGAACTAGGTCAGGGCCAAATTCACCCCTCCACTTT
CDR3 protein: CASSLGTRSGPNSPLHF

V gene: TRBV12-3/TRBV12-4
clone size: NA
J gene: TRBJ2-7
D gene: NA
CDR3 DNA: TGTGCCAGCAGTTTTAGTGCAGGCGGCGGGAACGAGCAGTACTTC
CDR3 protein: CASSFSAGGGNEQYF

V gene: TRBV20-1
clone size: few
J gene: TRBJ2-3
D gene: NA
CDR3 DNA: TGCAGTGCTAGAGGCGGGGTGGGCACAGATACGCAGTATTTT
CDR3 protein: CSARGGVGTDTQYF

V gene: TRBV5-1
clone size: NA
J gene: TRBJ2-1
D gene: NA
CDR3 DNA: TGCGCCAGCAGGGGCGAGGGCAGGGAGAAGAATGAGCAGTTCTTC
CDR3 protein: CASRGEGREKNEQFF

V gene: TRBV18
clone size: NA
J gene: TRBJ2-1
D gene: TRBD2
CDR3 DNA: TGTGCCAGCTCACCGTCTAGCGGGGGCCTCTCCTACAATGAGCAGTTCTTC
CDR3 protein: CASSPSSGGLSYNEQFF

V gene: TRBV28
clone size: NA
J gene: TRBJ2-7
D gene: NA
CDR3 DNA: TGTGCCAGCAGTTTACAGGGAGAAGTCCACGAGCAGTACTTC
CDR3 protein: CASSLQGEVHEQYF

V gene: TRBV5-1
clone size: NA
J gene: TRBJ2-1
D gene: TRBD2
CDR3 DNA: TGCGCCAGCAGCGTGAATGGGGAGGGTGAGCAGTTCTTC
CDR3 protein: CASSVNGEGEQFF

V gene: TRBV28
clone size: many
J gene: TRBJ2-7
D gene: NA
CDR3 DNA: TGTGCCAGCAGTTTGTCTGACCGTACCTACGAGCAGTACTTC
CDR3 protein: CASSLSDRTYEQYF

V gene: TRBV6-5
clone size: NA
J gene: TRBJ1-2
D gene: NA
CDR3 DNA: TGTGCCAGCAGCACTGACGAACGCTATGGCTACACCTTC
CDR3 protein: CASSTDERYGYTF

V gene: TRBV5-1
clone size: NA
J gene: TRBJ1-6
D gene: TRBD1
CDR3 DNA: TGCGCCAGCAGCCAGGGACAGGCAAACTCACCCCTCCACTTT
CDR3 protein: CASSQGQANSPLHF

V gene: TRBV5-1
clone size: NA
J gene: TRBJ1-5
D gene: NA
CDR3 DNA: TGCGCCAGCAGCTTGGGGGCAGGGAGGCAGCCCCAGCATTTT
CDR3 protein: CASSLGAGRQPQHF

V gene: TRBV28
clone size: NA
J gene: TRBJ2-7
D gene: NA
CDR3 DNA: TGTGCCAGCAGTTTCTTGGGCAGATCCTACGAGCAGTACTTC
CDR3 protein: CASSFLGRSYEQYF

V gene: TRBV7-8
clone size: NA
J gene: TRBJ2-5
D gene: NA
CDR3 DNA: TGTGCCAGCAGCTCCTACAGGGTTGGAGAGACCCAGTACTTC
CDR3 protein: CASSSYRVGETQYF

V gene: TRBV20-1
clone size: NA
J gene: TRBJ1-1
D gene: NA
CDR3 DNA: TGCAGTGCTAGAGATCACGACCGCTCCGCGGGTGAAGCTTTCTTT
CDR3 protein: CSARDHDRSAGEAFF

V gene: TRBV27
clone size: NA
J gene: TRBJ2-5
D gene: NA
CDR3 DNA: TGTGCCAGCAGTGGAGTCTTGGGGGAGACCCAGTACTTC
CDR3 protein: CASSGVLGETQYF

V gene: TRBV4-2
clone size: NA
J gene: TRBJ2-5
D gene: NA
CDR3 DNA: TGTGCCAGCAGCCAAGACCTTCCACAGGGACAAGAGACCCAGTACTTC
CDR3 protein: CASSQDLPQGQETQYF

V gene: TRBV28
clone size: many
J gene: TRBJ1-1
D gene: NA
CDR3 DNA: TGTGCCAGCAGTTTACTCGGACAGAACACTGAAGCTTTCTTT
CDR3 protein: CASSLLGQNTEAFF

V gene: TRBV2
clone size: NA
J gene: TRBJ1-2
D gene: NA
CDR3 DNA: TGTGCCAGCAGTTTTGTCGAGGCTGGCTACACCTTC
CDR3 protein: CASSFVEAGYTF

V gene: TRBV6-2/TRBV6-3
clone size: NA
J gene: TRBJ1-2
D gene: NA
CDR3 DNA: TGTGCCAGCAGTTGGTACGTCTATGGCTACACCTTC
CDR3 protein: CASSWYVYGYTF